This TCR beta chain was profiled in a study of OX40 agonist ivuxolimab in advanced cancers. The CDR3 is made up of 14 amino acids. In germline, CDR1 is MRHNA, CDR2 SNTAGT. V trimming: 4 bases; J trimming: 4 bases; junction bases outside the gene matches: 4. Measured with immunoSEQ multiplex PCR; TCRdb has only the in-frame clones, and not every one. The sample has 99,000 or so clones; approximately 80% are singletons. The origin of this receptor is an adult with an advanced solid tumor such as melanoma, head and neck, liver or kidney cancer. The J gene is TRBJ2-7, the V gene TRBV6-4, with TRBD1 matching over 10 bases. The specimen comprised CD4+ or CD8+ T cells sorted from blood, sampled in a trial of the OX40 agonist ivuxolimab. CDR3 loop: CASSVDRGAYEQYF. The CDR3 nucleotides read TGTGCCAGCAGTGTGGACAGGGGGGCTTACGAGCAGTACTTC.